This is a list of T cell receptor beta chains from one sample in a study of T-cell reconstitution after alpha-beta-depleted transplantation in children. One entry per CDR3 protein results from TCRdb running MiXCR on the PCR reads. The profile shows 480,000 or so distinct CDR3 sequences, roughly 10% of them singletons. Sequencing used PBMCs, obtained before TCRalphabeta/CD19-depleted stem cell transplant. Every receptor here comes from a child aged 2 to 10 with inherited bone marrow failure, due to receive a stem cell transplant. The CDR3 runs from the conserved cysteine through the conserved F or W. The order of the fields is clone size, V gene, D gene, J gene, CDR3 length, CDR3 DNA, CDR3 protein. The D gene is left open where the match is weak. Clone size, where shown, is once, few, many, or a class for clones that have expanded.

clone_size: many; v_call: TRBV10-3; d_call: NA; j_call: TRBJ1-1; cdr3_length: 13; cdr3_nt: TGTGCCACAAAGGTGGGCGTGAACACTGAAGCTTTCTTT; cdr3_aa: CATKVGVNTEAFF
clone_size: many; v_call: TRBV20-1; d_call: TRBD1; j_call: TRBJ1-2; cdr3_length: 14; cdr3_nt: TGCAGTGCTGGGGCAGGGGGGCCTAACTATGGCTACACCTTC; cdr3_aa: CSAGAGGPNYGYTF
clone_size: NA; v_call: TRBV11-2; d_call: TRBD1; j_call: TRBJ2-1; cdr3_length: 13; cdr3_nt: TGTGCCAGCGGGGGACAGGTCCGCAATGAGCAGTTCTTC; cdr3_aa: CASGGQVRNEQFF
clone_size: many; v_call: TRBV7-2; d_call: TRBD2; j_call: TRBJ2-3; cdr3_length: 18; cdr3_nt: TGTGCCAGCAGCTTAGTGGCTAGCGGGAGGGGGAGCACAGATACGCAGTATTTT; cdr3_aa: CASSLVASGRGSTDTQYF
clone_size: once; v_call: TRBV27; d_call: NA; j_call: TRBJ1-2; cdr3_length: 15; cdr3_nt: TGTGCCAGCAGTTCCGGCCCAGGGCTTATCTATGGCTACACCTTC; cdr3_aa: CASSSGPGLIYGYTF
clone_size: many; v_call: TRBV5-8; d_call: TRBD2; j_call: TRBJ2-2; cdr3_length: 14; cdr3_nt: TGTGCCAGCAGCAAGCGGGAGTACACCGGGGAGCTGTTTTTT; cdr3_aa: CASSKREYTGELFF
clone_size: NA; v_call: TRBV27; d_call: NA; j_call: TRBJ2-1; cdr3_length: 14; cdr3_nt: TGTGCCAGCAGTTGGGCTAGCGCAGACAATGAGCAGTTCTTC; cdr3_aa: CASSWASADNEQFF
clone_size: many; v_call: TRBV2; d_call: NA; j_call: TRBJ1-1; cdr3_length: 13; cdr3_nt: TGTGCCAGCAGTGTTGATCTGAACACTGAAGCTTTCTTT; cdr3_aa: CASSVDLNTEAFF
clone_size: many; v_call: TRBV29-1; d_call: TRBD1; j_call: TRBJ2-3; cdr3_length: 14; cdr3_nt: TGCAGCCTGGGACAGGCGTCTTACACAGATACGCAGTATTTT; cdr3_aa: CSLGQASYTDTQYF
clone_size: many; v_call: TRBV28; d_call: NA; j_call: TRBJ2-1; cdr3_length: 17; cdr3_nt: TGTGCCAGCAACCCCACCCCCGGAACTACCTGGCGCAATGAGCAGTTCTTC; cdr3_aa: CASNPTPGTTWRNEQFF
clone_size: few; v_call: TRBV5-1; d_call: TRBD2; j_call: TRBJ2-5; cdr3_length: 16; cdr3_nt: TGCGCCAGCAGCTTACTAGCGGGGGTTATAGAAGAGACCCAGTACTTC; cdr3_aa: CASSLLAGVIEETQYF
clone_size: many; v_call: TRBV20-1; d_call: NA; j_call: TRBJ2-1; cdr3_length: 13; cdr3_nt: TGCAGTGCTTATGGGGGGACCTACAATGAGCAGTTCTTC; cdr3_aa: CSAYGGTYNEQFF
clone_size: many; v_call: TRBV5-1; d_call: TRBD2; j_call: TRBJ2-1; cdr3_length: 16; cdr3_nt: TGCGCCAGCAGCTTGGTGGGACTAGAAGTCAACTATGAGCAGTTCTTC; cdr3_aa: CASSLVGLEVNYEQFF
clone_size: many; v_call: TRBV7-9; d_call: NA; j_call: TRBJ2-5; cdr3_length: 13; cdr3_nt: TGTGCCAGCAGCCCTAATCTCGTCGGGACCCAGTACTTC; cdr3_aa: CASSPNLVGTQYF
clone_size: many; v_call: TRBV7-2; d_call: TRBD1; j_call: TRBJ1-2; cdr3_length: 16; cdr3_nt: TGTGCCAGCAGCTTAGCGTGGACAGGGAGTACCTATGGCTACACCTTC; cdr3_aa: CASSLAWTGSTYGYTF
clone_size: many; v_call: TRBV20-1; d_call: NA; j_call: TRBJ2-5; cdr3_length: 13; cdr3_nt: TGCAGTGCTAGTCGACTAGGCAGAGAGACCCAGTACTTC; cdr3_aa: CSASRLGRETQYF
clone_size: many; v_call: TRBV5-5; d_call: TRBD1; j_call: TRBJ1-5; cdr3_length: 14; cdr3_nt: TGTGCCAGCAGCTTGGACAGGGGTGATCAGCCCCAGCATTTT; cdr3_aa: CASSLDRGDQPQHF
clone_size: many; v_call: TRBV12-3/TRBV12-4; d_call: NA; j_call: TRBJ1-1; cdr3_length: 13; cdr3_nt: TGTGCCAGCAGTGGGGCAGGGTACACTGAAGCTTTCTTT; cdr3_aa: CASSGAGYTEAFF
clone_size: NA; v_call: TRBV3-1; d_call: TRBD2; j_call: TRBJ2-1; cdr3_length: 17; cdr3_nt: TGTGCCAGCTGCCCCCTGAGAGCGGGAGGTGCTGCCCATGAGCAGTTCTTC; cdr3_aa: CASCPLRAGGAAHEQFF
clone_size: many; v_call: TRBV23-1; d_call: TRBD2; j_call: TRBJ2-1; cdr3_length: 17; cdr3_nt: TGCGCCAGCAGGCGGACTAGCGGGAGCCCCTCCTACAATGAGCAGTTCTTC; cdr3_aa: CASRRTSGSPSYNEQFF
clone_size: many; v_call: TRBV4-3; d_call: NA; j_call: TRBJ2-1; cdr3_length: 15; cdr3_nt: TGCGCCAGCAGCCAATCGTCAGGGCGTTACAATGAGCAGTTCTTC; cdr3_aa: CASSQSSGRYNEQFF
clone_size: many; v_call: TRBV19; d_call: TRBD2; j_call: TRBJ2-7; cdr3_length: 13; cdr3_nt: TGTGCCAGTAGCAGCGGGAGGACGGGTGAGCAGTACTTC; cdr3_aa: CASSSGRTGEQYF
clone_size: NA; v_call: TRBV7-2; d_call: TRBD2; j_call: TRBJ2-1; cdr3_length: 15; cdr3_nt: TGTGCCAGCAGCGTGGGACTAGCGGGAGCCAATCAGCAGTTCTTC; cdr3_aa: CASSVGLAGANQQFF
clone_size: many; v_call: TRBV7-2; d_call: NA; j_call: TRBJ2-2; cdr3_length: 12; cdr3_nt: TGTGCCAGCAGCCCAAGGATCGGGGAGCTGTTTTTT; cdr3_aa: CASSPRIGELFF
clone_size: many; v_call: TRBV7-9; d_call: TRBD2; j_call: TRBJ2-3; cdr3_length: 15; cdr3_nt: TGTGCCAGCAGCCCTAGCGGGAGCCCCACAGATACGCAGTATTTT; cdr3_aa: CASSPSGSPTDTQYF
clone_size: NA; v_call: TRBV20-1; d_call: NA; j_call: TRBJ2-1; cdr3_length: 10; cdr3_nt: TGCAGTGCTTACCACAATGAGCAGTTCTTC; cdr3_aa: CSAYHNEQFF
clone_size: many; v_call: TRBV7-9; d_call: TRBD1; j_call: TRBJ2-5; cdr3_length: 17; cdr3_nt: TGTGCCAGCAGCTCACCCATCCTCGACAGGGACCAAGAGACCCAGTACTTC; cdr3_aa: CASSSPILDRDQETQYF
clone_size: many; v_call: TRBV6-5; d_call: NA; j_call: TRBJ1-6; cdr3_length: 15; cdr3_nt: TGTGCCAGCAGTAACATCGGGCCCCATAATTCACCCCTCCACTTT; cdr3_aa: CASSNIGPHNSPLHF
clone_size: NA; v_call: TRBV27; d_call: NA; j_call: TRBJ2-3; cdr3_length: 15; cdr3_nt: TGTGCCAGCAGTTTCGCGTGGGGTGGGCCAGATACGCAGTATTTT; cdr3_aa: CASSFAWGGPDTQYF
clone_size: NA; v_call: TRBV5-5; d_call: NA; j_call: TRBJ1-5; cdr3_length: 15; cdr3_nt: TGTGCCAGCAGCTTCAGTGGACGGAGCAATCAGTCCCAGCATTTT; cdr3_aa: CASSFSGRSNQSQHF
clone_size: many; v_call: TRBV7-2; d_call: NA; j_call: TRBJ2-5; cdr3_length: 14; cdr3_nt: TGTGCCAGCAGCTTAAGCCCCCCTGCGGAGACCCAGTACTTC; cdr3_aa: CASSLSPPAETQYF
clone_size: many; v_call: TRBV12-3/TRBV12-4; d_call: NA; j_call: TRBJ2-2; cdr3_length: 15; cdr3_nt: TGTGCCAGCAGTTCTTGGGGTTTGAACACCGGGGAGCTGTTTTTT; cdr3_aa: CASSSWGLNTGELFF
clone_size: NA; v_call: TRBV7-8; d_call: TRBD1; j_call: TRBJ2-3; cdr3_length: 13; cdr3_nt: TGTGCCAGGCGACAGGGGGCGACCGATACGCAGTATTTT; cdr3_aa: CARRQGATDTQYF
clone_size: many; v_call: TRBV4-3; d_call: NA; j_call: TRBJ2-7; cdr3_length: 15; cdr3_nt: TGCGCCAGCAGCCAAGGGTCGGGACTCCCCTACGAGCAGTACTTC; cdr3_aa: CASSQGSGLPYEQYF
clone_size: many; v_call: TRBV4-1; d_call: NA; j_call: TRBJ2-7; cdr3_length: 14; cdr3_nt: TGCGCCAGCAGCCAAGTGCCAGGGGTAGGCGAGCAGTACTTC; cdr3_aa: CASSQVPGVGEQYF
clone_size: few; v_call: TRBV7-6; d_call: NA; j_call: TRBJ1-2; cdr3_length: 17; cdr3_nt: TGTGCCAGCAGCTTAGGTTCCAGGCCACAAGGGGACTATGGCTACACCTTC; cdr3_aa: CASSLGSRPQGDYGYTF
clone_size: many; v_call: TRBV20-1; d_call: TRBD1; j_call: TRBJ1-6; cdr3_length: 16; cdr3_nt: TGCAGTGCCAAACGTGACAGGGTTCGAACGGATTCACCCCTCCACTTT; cdr3_aa: CSAKRDRVRTDSPLHF
clone_size: many; v_call: TRBV4-2; d_call: NA; j_call: TRBJ2-7; cdr3_length: 16; cdr3_nt: TGTGCCAGCAGCCCAGTCCAAGGCCTGTTCTCCTACGAGCAGTACTTC; cdr3_aa: CASSPVQGLFSYEQYF
clone_size: many; v_call: TRBV29-1; d_call: NA; j_call: TRBJ1-1; cdr3_length: 14; cdr3_nt: TGCAGCGTTGAAGATCTACTTGACAGGACGAAAGCTTTCTTT; cdr3_aa: CSVEDLLDRTKAFF
clone_size: many; v_call: TRBV28; d_call: NA; j_call: TRBJ2-2; cdr3_length: 15; cdr3_nt: TGTGCCAGCAGTTTTCCCGGCACGAACACCGGGGAGCTGTTTTTT; cdr3_aa: CASSFPGTNTGELFF
clone_size: many; v_call: TRBV7-2; d_call: TRBD1; j_call: TRBJ2-2; cdr3_length: 14; cdr3_nt: TGTGCCATCATGGGACAGGGGAACACCGGGGAGCTGTTTTTT; cdr3_aa: CAIMGQGNTGELFF
clone_size: many; v_call: TRBV5-1; d_call: TRBD2; j_call: TRBJ2-3; cdr3_length: 18; cdr3_nt: TGCGCCAGCAGCTTTCTAGCGGGAGTGAGTTATGGGACAGATACGCAGTATTTT; cdr3_aa: CASSFLAGVSYGTDTQYF
clone_size: many; v_call: TRBV5-6; d_call: TRBD2; j_call: TRBJ2-5; cdr3_length: 16; cdr3_nt: TGTGCCAGCAGCCGGGCGACTAGCGGATTTCAAGAGACCCAGTACTTC; cdr3_aa: CASSRATSGFQETQYF
clone_size: many; v_call: TRBV5-1; d_call: NA; j_call: TRBJ2-5; cdr3_length: 14; cdr3_nt: TGCGCCAGCAGCTTGAACGGACGCGAAGAGACCCAGTACTTC; cdr3_aa: CASSLNGREETQYF
clone_size: many; v_call: TRBV7-6; d_call: TRBD1; j_call: TRBJ1-1; cdr3_length: 16; cdr3_nt: TGTGCCAGCAGCTTACCCGCCGGGACAGCGAACACTGAAGCTTTCTTT; cdr3_aa: CASSLPAGTANTEAFF
clone_size: NA; v_call: TRBV11-1; d_call: TRBD1; j_call: TRBJ1-5; cdr3_length: 18; cdr3_nt: TGTGCCACCCCTAGGGACAGGGGATTAGACCTTAGCAATCAGCCCCAGCATTTT; cdr3_aa: CATPRDRGLDLSNQPQHF
clone_size: few; v_call: TRBV6-1; d_call: NA; j_call: TRBJ1-5; cdr3_length: 14; cdr3_nt: TGTGCCAGCAGCCGACAGGTATCCAATCAGCCCCAGCATTTT; cdr3_aa: CASSRQVSNQPQHF
clone_size: many; v_call: TRBV12-3/TRBV12-4; d_call: NA; j_call: TRBJ1-2; cdr3_length: 17; cdr3_nt: TGTGCCAGCAGTCTAAAAGCCTTCGGCAGGGAGGTTTATGGCTACACCTTC; cdr3_aa: CASSLKAFGREVYGYTF